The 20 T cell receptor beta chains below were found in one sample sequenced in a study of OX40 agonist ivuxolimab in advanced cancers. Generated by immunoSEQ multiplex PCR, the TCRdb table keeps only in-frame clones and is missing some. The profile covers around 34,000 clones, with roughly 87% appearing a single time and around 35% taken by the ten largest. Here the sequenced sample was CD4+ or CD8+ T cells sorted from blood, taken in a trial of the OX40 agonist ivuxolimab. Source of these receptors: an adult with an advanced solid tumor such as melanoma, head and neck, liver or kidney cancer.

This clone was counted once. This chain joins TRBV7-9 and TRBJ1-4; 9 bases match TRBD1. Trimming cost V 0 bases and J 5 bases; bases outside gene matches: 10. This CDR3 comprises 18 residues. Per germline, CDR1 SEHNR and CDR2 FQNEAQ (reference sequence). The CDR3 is CASSLAIGNRGLNEKLFF. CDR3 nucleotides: TGTGCCAGCAGCTTAGCTATTGGAAACAGGGGGCTAAATGAAAAACTGTTTTTT.

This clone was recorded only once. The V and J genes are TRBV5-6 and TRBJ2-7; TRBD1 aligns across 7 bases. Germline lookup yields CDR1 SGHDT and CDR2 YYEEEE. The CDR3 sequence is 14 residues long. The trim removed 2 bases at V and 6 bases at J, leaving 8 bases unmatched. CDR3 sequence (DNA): TGTGCCAGCAGCTTAAGTCAGGGGGTGGGCGAGCAGTACTTC. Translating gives CASSLSQGVGEQYF.

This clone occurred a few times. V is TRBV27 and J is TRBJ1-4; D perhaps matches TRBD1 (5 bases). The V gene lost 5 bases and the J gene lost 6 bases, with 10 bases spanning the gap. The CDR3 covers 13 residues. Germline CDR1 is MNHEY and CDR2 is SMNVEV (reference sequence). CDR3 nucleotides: TGTGCCAGCAGTAGGGAAGGGGATGAAAAACTGTTTTTT. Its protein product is CASSREGDEKLFF.

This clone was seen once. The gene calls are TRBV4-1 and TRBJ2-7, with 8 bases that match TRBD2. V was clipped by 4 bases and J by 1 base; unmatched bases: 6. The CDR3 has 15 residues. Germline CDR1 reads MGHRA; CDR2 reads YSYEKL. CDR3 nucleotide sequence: TGCGCCAGCAGCCTTCAAGCGGGGGAGTCCTACGAGCAGTACTTC. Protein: CASSLQAGESYEQYF.

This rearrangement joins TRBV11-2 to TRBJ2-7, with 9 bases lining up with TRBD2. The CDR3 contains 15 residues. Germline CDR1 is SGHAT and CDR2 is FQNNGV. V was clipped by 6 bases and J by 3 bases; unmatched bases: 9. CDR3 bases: TGTGCCAGCAGACCTGTAGCGGGAGACGGCTACGAGCAGTACTTC. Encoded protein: CASRPVAGDGYEQYF.

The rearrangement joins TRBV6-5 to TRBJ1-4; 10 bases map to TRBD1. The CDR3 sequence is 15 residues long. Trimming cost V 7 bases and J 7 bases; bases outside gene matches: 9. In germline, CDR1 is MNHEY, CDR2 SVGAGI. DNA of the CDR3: TGTGCCAGCACCCTGACAGGGGGCTTGAGTGAAAAACTGTTTTTT. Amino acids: CASTLTGGLSEKLFF.

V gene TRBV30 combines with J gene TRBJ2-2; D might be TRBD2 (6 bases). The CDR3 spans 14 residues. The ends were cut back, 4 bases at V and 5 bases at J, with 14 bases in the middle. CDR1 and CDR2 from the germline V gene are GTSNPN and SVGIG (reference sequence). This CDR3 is CAWTGIAETGELFF. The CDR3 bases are TGTGCCTGGACCGGGATAGCGGAAACCGGGGAGCTGTTTTTT. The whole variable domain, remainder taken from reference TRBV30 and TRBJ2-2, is SQTIHQWPATLVQPVGSPLSLECTVEGTSNPNLYWYRQAAGRGLQLLFYSVGIGQISSEVPQNLSASRPQDRQFILSSKKLLLSDSGFYLCAWTGIAETGELFFGEGSRLTVL.

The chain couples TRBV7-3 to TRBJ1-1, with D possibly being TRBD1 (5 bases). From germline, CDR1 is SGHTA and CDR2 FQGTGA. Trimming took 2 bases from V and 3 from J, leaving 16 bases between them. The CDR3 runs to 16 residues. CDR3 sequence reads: CASSLAGTSSYTEAFF. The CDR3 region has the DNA TGTGCCAGCAGCTTAGCCGGGACTTCCTCCTACACTGAAGCTTTCTTT. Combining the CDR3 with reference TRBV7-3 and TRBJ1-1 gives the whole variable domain GAGVSQTPSNKVTEKGKYVELRCDPISGHTALYWYRQSLGQGPEFLIYFQGTGAADDSGLPNDRFFAVRPEGSVSTLKIQRTERGDSAVYLCASSLAGTSSYTEAFFGQGTRLTVV.

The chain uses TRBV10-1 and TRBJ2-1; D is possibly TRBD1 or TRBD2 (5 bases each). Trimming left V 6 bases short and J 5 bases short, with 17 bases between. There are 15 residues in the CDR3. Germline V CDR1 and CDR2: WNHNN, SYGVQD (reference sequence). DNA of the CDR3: TGCGCCAGCAGGCTATTCCGGGACGAAAACAATGAGCAGTTCTTC. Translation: CASRLFRDENNEQFF.

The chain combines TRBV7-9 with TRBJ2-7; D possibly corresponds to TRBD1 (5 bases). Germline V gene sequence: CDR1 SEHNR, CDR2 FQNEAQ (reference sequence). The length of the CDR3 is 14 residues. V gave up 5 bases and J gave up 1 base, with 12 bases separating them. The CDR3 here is CASSVRDRSYEQYF. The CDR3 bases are TGTGCCAGCAGCGTCCGAGACAGATCCTACGAGCAGTACTTC.

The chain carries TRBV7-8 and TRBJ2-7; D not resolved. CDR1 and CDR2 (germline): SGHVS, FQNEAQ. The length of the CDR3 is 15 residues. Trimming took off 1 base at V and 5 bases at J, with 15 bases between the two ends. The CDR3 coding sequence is TGTGCCAGCAGCTTAGGGGGTAGGGTGGTCAACGAGCAGTACTTC. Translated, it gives CASSLGGRVVNEQYF.

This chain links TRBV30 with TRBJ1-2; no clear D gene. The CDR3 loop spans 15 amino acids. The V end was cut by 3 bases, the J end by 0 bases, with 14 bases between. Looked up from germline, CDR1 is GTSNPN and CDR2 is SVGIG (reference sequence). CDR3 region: CAWRYLGETNYGYTF. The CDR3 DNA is TGTGCCTGGAGGTACCTAGGAGAAACTAACTATGGCTACACCTTC.

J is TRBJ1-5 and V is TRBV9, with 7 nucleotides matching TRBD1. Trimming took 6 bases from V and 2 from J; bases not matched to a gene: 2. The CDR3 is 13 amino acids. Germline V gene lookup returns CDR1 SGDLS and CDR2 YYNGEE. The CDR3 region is CASNQGGNQPQHF. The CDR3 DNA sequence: TGTGCCAGCAATCAGGGGGGCAATCAGCCCCAGCATTTT.

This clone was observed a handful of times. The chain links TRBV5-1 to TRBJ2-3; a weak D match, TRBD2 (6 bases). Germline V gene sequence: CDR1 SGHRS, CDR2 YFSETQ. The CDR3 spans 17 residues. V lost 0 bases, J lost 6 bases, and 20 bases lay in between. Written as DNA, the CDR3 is TGCGCCAGCAGCTTGGCCTTAGGAGGACTACCAACGGATACGCAGTATTTT. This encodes CASSLALGGLPTDTQYF. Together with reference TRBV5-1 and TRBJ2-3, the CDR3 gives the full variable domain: KAGVTQTPRYLIKTRGQQVTLSCSPISGHRSVSWYQQTPGQGLQFLFEYFSETQRNKGNFPGRFSGRQFSNSRSEMNVSTLELGDSALYLCASSLALGGLPTDTQYFGPGTRLTVL.

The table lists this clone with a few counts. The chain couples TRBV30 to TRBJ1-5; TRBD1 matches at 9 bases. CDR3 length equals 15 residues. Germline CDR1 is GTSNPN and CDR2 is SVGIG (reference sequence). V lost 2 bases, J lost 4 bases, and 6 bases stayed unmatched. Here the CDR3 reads CAWSMTGGYNQPQHF. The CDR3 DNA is TGTGCCTGGAGTATGACAGGGGGGTATAATCAGCCCCAGCATTTT.

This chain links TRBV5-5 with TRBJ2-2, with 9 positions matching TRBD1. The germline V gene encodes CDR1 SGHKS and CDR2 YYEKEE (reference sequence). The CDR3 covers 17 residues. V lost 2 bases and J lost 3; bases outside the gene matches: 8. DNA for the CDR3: TGTGCCAGCAGCTTCGGGACAGGGTTTGTAGACACCGGGGAGCTGTTTTTT. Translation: CASSFGTGFVDTGELFF.

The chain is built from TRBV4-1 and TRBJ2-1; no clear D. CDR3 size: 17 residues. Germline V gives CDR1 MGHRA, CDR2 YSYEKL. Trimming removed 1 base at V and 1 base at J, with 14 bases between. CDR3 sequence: CASSQGGSGRSYNEQFF. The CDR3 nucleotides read TGCGCCAGCAGCCAAGGCGGCAGTGGTCGGTCCTACAATGAGCAGTTCTTC.

CDR3: CASSFSGTGSYTF. The CDR3 DNA is TGTGCCAGCAGTTTTTCAGGGACAGGGAGCTACACCTTC. This chain joins TRBV27 and TRBJ1-2; the match to TRBD1 covers 9 bases. This CDR3 spans 13 amino acids. V gave up 3 bases and J gave up 9 bases; unmatched junction bases: 5. The germline gives CDR1 MNHEY, CDR2 SMNVEV (reference sequence).

The CDR3 loop is CASRTRDSFNTEAFF. The CDR3 nucleotides are TGTGCCAGCCGAACCCGGGACAGCTTTAACACTGAAGCTTTCTTT. The V gene is TRBV5-8, the J gene TRBJ1-1, with 7 nucleotides matching TRBD1. With 7 bases clipped from V and 2 bases from J, the junction kept 11 bases outside the gene matches. CDR3 size: 15 residues. Germline values: CDR1 SGHTS, CDR2 YDEGEE.

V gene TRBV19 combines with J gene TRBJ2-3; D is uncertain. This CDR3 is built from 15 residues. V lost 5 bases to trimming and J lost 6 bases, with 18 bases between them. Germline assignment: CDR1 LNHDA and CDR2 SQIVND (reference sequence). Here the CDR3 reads CASSRVDSLDDTQYF. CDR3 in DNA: TGTGCCAGTAGTCGGGTAGATTCACTTGACGATACGCAGTATTTT.